The source of this TCR beta chain is a study of T-cell reconstitution after alpha-beta-depleted transplantation in children. A library of TCRbeta sequences, prepared with unique molecular identifiers, was generated. TCRdb re-called the PCR reads with MiXCR, one entry per CDR3 protein. The table records over 300,000 distinct CDR3 sequences, 10% of them present only once. Germline V gene data show CDR1 as SGHRS and CDR2 as YFSETQ. V lost 4 bases and J lost 6; bases outside the gene matches: 9. CDR3 length equals 14 residues. This clonotype was detected many times. The genes are TRBV5-1 and TRBJ2-7, with TRBD1 identical over 8 bases. The starting material was PBMCs from the stem cell graft donor, obtained from the stem cell graft. The TCR comes from a human donor who donated a stem cell graft to a child with acute lymphoblastic leukemia. The CDR3: CASSGRTGLGEQYF. In nucleotides, the CDR3 is TGCGCCAGCAGCGGGCGGACAGGGCTGGGCGAGCAGTACTTC.